The 24 T cell receptor beta chains given below trace back to one sample, sequenced in a study of T cells in Graves' hyperthyroidism and ophthalmopathy. Using RNA transcripts as the source, TCR beta CDR3 regions were amplified. The TCR CDR3 first-round RT-PCR relied on the HTBI primer set. TCRdb called the multiplex PCR reads again in MiXCR, with one record for every CDR3 protein. The table shows around 690,000 distinct CDR3 sequences, with approximately 15% occurring only once. The sequencing sample was made of blood. The receptor set was obtained from a man between 45 and 60 years old with Graves' hyperthyroidism.

This clonotype has more than one count but fewer than ten. One junction end does not reproduce the germline sequence, and a read error may be involved. This chain connects TRBV28 to TRBJ1-5; D call uncertain. The CDR3 runs to 16 residues. Looked up from germline, CDR1 is MDHEN and CDR2 is SYDVKM. This CDR3 reads CAGSLDLTEIDQPQHF. The CDR3, as DNA: TGTGCCGGCAGTCTCGATCTTACAGAGATCGATCAGCCCCAGCATTTT.

The chain has TRBV4-1 and TRBJ2-2; D perhaps matches TRBD1 (6 bases). This CDR3 contains 14 residues. The V and J ends lost 5 bases and 4 bases respectively, with 11 bases between them. Germline assignment: CDR1 MGHRA and CDR2 YSYEKL. CDR3 region: CASSNRARTGELFF. CDR3 coding DNA: TGCGCCAGCAGCAACAGGGCTCGCACCGGGGAGCTGTTTTTT.

The chain combines TRBV3-1 with TRBJ2-1; TRBD2 agrees at 13 bases. The trim removed 4 bases at V and 4 bases at J, leaving 10 bases unmatched. The CDR3 is made up of 18 amino acids. Per germline, CDR1 LGHDT and CDR2 YNNKEL (reference sequence). In DNA, the CDR3 is TGTGCCAGCAGCCTTGGACTAGCGGGGGCAATCACATACAATGAGCAGTTCTTC. Encoded protein: CASSLGLAGAITYNEQFF.

As to this clonotype: A read error is possible here, since a much larger clone lies one base away. J is TRBJ1-1 and V is TRBV19, with 7 bases identical to TRBD1. V lost 11 bases and J lost 1; bases outside the gene matches: 4. The CDR3 sequence is 12 residues long. Looked up from germline, CDR1 is LNHDA and CDR2 is SQIVND (reference sequence). For the CDR3, the DNA is TGTGCCGGCAACAGGGGGAACACTGAAGCTTTCTTT. Translated, it gives CAGNRGNTEAFF.

This clonotype was picked up many times. The genes are TRBV28 and TRBJ1-1, with D possibly being TRBD1 (6 bases). The ends were cut back, 5 bases at V and 5 bases at J, with 21 bases in the middle. From germline, CDR1 is MDHEN and CDR2 SYDVKM. The CDR3 loop spans 16 amino acids. For the CDR3, the DNA is TGTGCCAGCAGTAAAGACCAGACAGGAGTGAGAACTGAAGCTTTCTTT. Encoded protein: CASSKDQTGVRTEAFF.

This clonotype was observed many times. This rearrangement joins TRBV18 to TRBJ2-3, with 8 bases matching TRBD2. Trimming cost V 6 bases and J 2 bases; bases outside gene matches: 7. CDR3 length equals 15 residues. Germline V gives CDR1 KGHSH, CDR2 LQKENI. CDR3 region: CASSATAGDTDTQYF. Written as DNA, the CDR3 is TGTGCCAGCTCCGCCACAGCGGGGGACACAGATACGCAGTATTTT.

The CDR3 loop is CASREWYSYEQYF. The CDR3, as DNA: TGTGCCAGCAGGGAGTGGTACTCCTACGAGCAGTACTTC. The V and J genes are TRBV2 and TRBJ2-7; D gene unclear. V was trimmed by 6 bases and J by 0 bases, leaving 9 bases between them. Per germline, CDR1 SNHLY and CDR2 FYNNEI. CDR3 size: 13 residues. The complete variable domain, with remaining parts taken from reference TRBV2 and TRBJ2-7, reads EPEVTQTPSHQVTQMGQEVILRCVPISNHLYFYWYRQILGQKVEFLVSFYNNEISEKSEIFDDQFSVERPDGSNFTLKIRSTKLEDSAMYFCASREWYSYEQYFGPGTRLTVT.

This sequence joins TRBV20-1 and TRBJ2-7, with TRBD2 identical over 9 bases. Germline trimming cut 0 bases from V and 2 bases from J; bases unmatched to any gene: 8. Germline-derived CDR1 and CDR2 are DFQATT and SNEGSKA (reference sequence). CDR3 length: 16 residues. This chain's CDR3 is CSARDFKTSGTYEQYF. The CDR3 bases are TGCAGTGCTAGAGACTTCAAGACTAGCGGTACCTACGAGCAGTACTTC.

In its sample, this clonotype was seen many times. The rearrangement joins TRBV30 to TRBJ1-2; a weak D match, TRBD1 (5 bases). Trimming shortened V by 3 bases and J by 4 bases, and 9 bases separated the two germline ends. The CDR3 totals 12 residues. Germline V gives CDR1 GTSNPN, CDR2 SVGIG (reference sequence). DNA of the CDR3: TGTGCCTGGAGCCCAGGGCCCTATGGCTACACCTTC. It codes for CAWSPGPYGYTF.

The sample holds many counts of this clonotype. The chain recombines TRBV20-1 with TRBJ2-7; D is possibly TRBD2 (6 bases). Germline V gene sequence: CDR1 DFQATT, CDR2 SNEGSKA (reference sequence). The V and J ends lost 5 bases and 3 bases respectively, with 14 bases between them. The CDR3 length is 13 residues. The CDR3 DNA follows: TGCAGTGCTCCGGGGACTTCGGTCTACGAGCAGTACTTC. The encoded protein is CSAPGTSVYEQYF.

The V call is TRBV4-3, the J call TRBJ1-4; no clear D. This CDR3 has 13 amino acids. V gave up 5 bases and J gave up 8 bases, with 12 bases separating them. The germline V gene encodes CDR1 LGHNA and CDR2 YSLEER. In nucleotides, the CDR3 is TGCGCCAGCAGCACTCACTTGGGGGAAAAACTGTTTTTT. This codes for CASSTHLGEKLFF.

This clonotype was picked up many times. The chain carries TRBV24-1 and TRBJ1-2, with a tentative D call TRBD1 (6 bases). CDR3 size: 16 residues. Germline-derived CDR1 and CDR2 are KGHDR and SFDVKD. The V gene lost 4 bases and the J gene lost 8 bases, with 22 bases spanning the gap. CDR3 bases: TGTGCCACCAGTGAGTTAAAGAGATCAGGGGTAGGAGGCTACACCTTC. It yields the protein CATSELKRSGVGGYTF.

This clonotype was observed a handful of times. This rearrangement joins TRBV9 to TRBJ2-6; D ambiguous. The V gene's germline CDR1 is SGDLS and CDR2 YYNGEE. CDR3 length equals 16 residues. The ends were cut back, 0 bases at V and 0 bases at J, with 7 bases in the middle. As DNA, the CDR3 is TGTGCCAGCAGCGTAGGAATGTTCTCTGGGGCCAACGTCCTGACTTTC. Residues: CASSVGMFSGANVLTF. Filled out from reference TRBV9 and TRBJ2-6, the complete variable domain reads DSGVTQTPKHLITATGQRVTLRCSPRSGDLSVYWYQQSLDQGLQFLIQYYNGEERAKGNILERFSAQQFPDLHSELNLSSLELGDSALYFCASSVGMFSGANVLTFGAGSRLTVL.

The sample holds many counts of this clonotype. The chain joins TRBV7-4 to TRBJ2-3, with a possible D match to TRBD2 (8 bases). CDR3 length equals 16 residues. V lost 3 bases and J lost 4, with 17 bases in between. Germline V gene lookup returns CDR1 SGHVT and CDR2 SQSDAQ. The CDR3 DNA reads TGTGCCAGCAGCTTGGCAGGGGGACTAGACCCAGATACGCAGTATTTT. Translation gives CASSLAGGLDPDTQYF.

This clonotype was recorded a few times. The rearrangement uses TRBV27 and TRBJ1-4; no definite D call. Per germline, CDR1 MNHEY and CDR2 SMNVEV (reference sequence). V was clipped by 6 bases and J by 7 bases, with 15 bases between them. The CDR3 spans 14 residues. The CDR3 DNA follows: TGTGCCAGCAGGAAGGACCTTCAAGGTGAAAAACTGTTTTTT. This sequence encodes CASRKDLQGEKLFF.

This clonotype came up many times. The chain combines TRBV28 with TRBJ1-1; no reliable D call. The CDR3 runs 13 residues. Germline V CDR1 and CDR2: MDHEN, SYDVKM. The V and J ends lost 6 bases and 4 bases respectively, with 12 bases between them. The chain's CDR3 is CASSPNGRTEAFF. The CDR3 coding sequence is TGTGCCAGCAGCCCTAACGGCCGCACTGAAGCTTTCTTT.

The chain links TRBV15 to TRBJ2-7, with 11 bases identical to TRBD2. Trimming took 0 bases from V and 4 from J; bases not matched to a gene: 2. Germline CDR1 and CDR2: LNHNV and YYDKDF (reference sequence). CDR3 length equals 15 residues. The CDR3 region is CATSRDSGRAYEQYF. In DNA form, the CDR3 reads TGTGCCACCAGCAGAGATAGCGGGAGGGCATACGAGCAGTACTTC.

This clonotype showed up just a few times. The chain joins TRBV9 to TRBJ2-1; D remains ambiguous. With 4 bases removed from V and 7 bases from J, the gap between germline ends came to 6 bases. CDR3 size: 11 residues. The germline V gene has CDR1 SGDLS and CDR2 YYNGEE. CDR3 loop: CASSTGNEQFF. The CDR3 DNA reads as TGTGCCAGCAGCACGGGTAATGAGCAGTTCTTC.

This clonotype was counted many times. This chain connects TRBV6-2 or TRBV6-3 to TRBJ2-7; 7 bases are a match to TRBD2. This CDR3 has 13 amino acids. After removal of 5 bases from V and 4 bases from J, the junction contained 5 bases not matched to a gene. Germline V gene sequence: CDR1 MNHEY, CDR2 SVGEGT. The DNA of the CDR3 is TGTGCCAGCAGTCGTGGGCGGGAGTACGAGCAGTACTTC. Protein product: CASSRGREYEQYF.

The table lists this clonotype with many counts. The chain is built from TRBV9 and TRBJ1-3; no clear D gene. CDR1 and CDR2 from the germline V gene are SGDLS and YYNGEE. The V gene lost 0 bases and the J gene lost 1 base, with 8 bases spanning the gap. The CDR3 totals 15 residues. The CDR3 protein is CASSVGPTSGNTIYF. CDR3 sequence (DNA): TGTGCCAGCAGCGTAGGACCGACTTCTGGAAACACCATATATTTT.

This chain joins TRBV15 and TRBJ2-7; 8 bases map to TRBD2. Trimming removed 0 bases from V and 3 bases from J; junction bases left unmatched: 7. Germline V gene data show CDR1 as LNHNV and CDR2 as YYDKDF (reference sequence). The CDR3 is made up of 16 amino acids. In DNA, the CDR3 is TGTGCCACCAGCAGAGAAGGATTAGCGGGGTTCTACGAGCAGTACTTC. This gives the protein CATSREGLAGFYEQYF.

This clonotype was counted many times. The rearrangement links TRBV7-8 to TRBJ1-1, with D uncertain. The germline V and J ends were trimmed by 5 bases and 6 bases, with 16 bases remaining between them. CDR1 and CDR2 from the germline V gene are SGHVS and FQNEAQ. The CDR3 has 14 residues. CDR3 protein: CASSLTYTAAEAFF. The DNA of the CDR3 is TGTGCCAGCAGCCTTACTTACACAGCGGCTGAAGCTTTCTTT.

The sample holds many counts of this clonotype. V usage is TRBV28 and J usage is TRBJ2-3; 14 bases are shared with TRBD2. Germline assignment: CDR1 MDHEN and CDR2 SYDVKM. J gave up 2 bases and V 6 bases, and 7 bases lay outside the gene matches. CDR3 length: 17 residues. CDR3 sequence: CASSPGLAGVFTDTQYF. Here the CDR3 DNA reads TGTGCCAGCAGCCCGGGACTAGCGGGAGTCTTCACAGATACGCAGTATTTT. The variable domain in full, completed from reference TRBV28 and TRBJ2-3, reads DVKVTQSSRYLVKRTGEKVFLECVQDMDHENMFWYRQDPGLGLRLIYFSYDVKMKEKGDIPEGYSVSREKKERFSLILESASTNQTSMYLCASSPGLAGVFTDTQYFGPGTRLTVL.

This clonotype was counted many times. The V and J genes are TRBV11-2 and TRBJ2-5; weak D call: TRBD1 (5 bases). This CDR3 has 13 residues. Between the trimmed V and J ends, which lost 2 bases and 5 bases, there was a span of 9 bases. In germline, CDR1 is SGHAT, CDR2 FQNNGV. In DNA, the CDR3 is TGTGCCAGCAGCTTACAGGGTTGGGAGACCCAGTACTTC. This encodes CASSLQGWETQYF.